These 30 T cell receptor beta chains originate from one sample sequenced in a study of blood T cell repertoires in COVID-19. Clones were read by immunoSEQ multiplex PCR, and TCRdb kept only the in-frame ones, dropping some. The sample has some 300,000 clones, less than 90% seen once. Sequences were obtained from PBMCs or T cells enriched from blood (not recorded which). The receptor set was obtained from a woman under 40 who had recovered from COVID-19.

The V and J genes are TRBV2 and TRBJ1-6, with TRBD1 matching over 8 bases. Germline loops: CDR1 SNHLY, CDR2 FYNNEI. The CDR3 runs to 17 residues. The V and J ends lost 6 bases and 9 bases, in that order; junction bases with no gene match: 16. As DNA, the CDR3 is TGTGCCAGCAGATCCGGGACAGGACCTTCCAGTGGTTCACCCCTCCACTTT. It yields the protein CASRSGTGPSSGSPLHF.

The chain uses TRBV6-5 and TRBJ1-5; 7 bases line up with TRBD1. V trimming: 5 bases; J trimming: 5 bases; junction bases outside the gene matches: 9. This CDR3 region has 15 residues. Germline-derived CDR1 and CDR2 are MNHEY and SVGAGI. CDR3 sequence (DNA): TGTGCCAGCAGTATCTCGACAGGGAACCATCAGCCCCAGCATTTT. It is translated as CASSISTGNHQPQHF.

The rearrangement joins TRBV6-2 or TRBV6-3 to TRBJ1-1; D not resolved. V shed 4 bases and J shed 2 bases, with 5 bases lying between them. The CDR3 totals 12 residues. Germline CDR1 is MNHEY and CDR2 is SVGEGT. CDR3: CASSFINTEAFF. The CDR3 region has the DNA TGTGCCAGCAGTTTTATCAACACTGAAGCTTTCTTT.

This chain connects TRBV5-1 to TRBJ1-4; D uncertain. Trimming shortened V by 5 bases and J by 5 bases, and 10 bases separated the two germline ends. CDR3 length: 13 residues. From germline, CDR1 is SGHRS and CDR2 YFSETQ. The CDR3 nucleotides are TGCGCCAGCAGGGAGACCCTAAATGAAAAACTGTTTTTT. It encodes CASRETLNEKLFF.

The genes are TRBV7-9 and TRBJ1-1; tentatively, D is TRBD1 (6 bases). Looked up from germline, CDR1 is SEHNR and CDR2 is FQNEAQ (reference sequence). This CDR3 region has 16 residues. Trimming pared 5 bases from V and 10 bases from J, leaving 26 bases between. The DNA for the CDR3 is TGTGCCAGCAGCGCCCCGATTACCCGGACAGTGGACGGAGCTTTCTTT. Its translation: CASSAPITRTVDGAFF.

The chain combines TRBV4-3 with TRBJ2-7; D is unresolved. This CDR3 has 16 residues. Trimming stripped 0 bases from V and 0 bases from J, with 12 bases between. CDR1 is LGHNA and CDR2 is YSLEER in the germline V gene. The CDR3 DNA is TGCGCCAGCAGCCAAGATCTACAGCAACACTCCTACGAGCAGTACTTC. Translation gives CASSQDLQQHSYEQYF.

This clone has a handful of counts. The V and J genes are TRBV19 and TRBJ1-2; TRBD1 matches at 8 bases. This CDR3 is built from 16 residues. The V segment lost 5 bases and the J segment 7 bases; nucleotides outside the gene matches: 15. CDR1 LNHDA and CDR2 SQIVND come from the germline V gene (reference sequence). In nucleotides, the CDR3 is TGTGCCAGTAGTTTCCGCGGACAGGGACGAAGTCGTGGCTACACCTTC. Its translation: CASSFRGQGRSRGYTF.

This chain uses TRBV24-1 with TRBJ2-5; 7 nucleotides align to TRBD1. After removal of 3 bases from V and 0 bases from J, the junction contained 6 bases not matched to a gene. Germline values: CDR1 KGHDR, CDR2 SFDVKD. The CDR3 loop spans 16 amino acids. The CDR3 DNA reads as TGTGCCACCAGTGATACCCTACAGGGGAACCAAGAGACCCAGTACTTC. Protein product: CATSDTLQGNQETQYF.

This chain joins TRBV5-1 and TRBJ1-2; D is perhaps TRBD1 (6 bases). The germline V and J ends were trimmed by 0 bases and 8 bases, with 14 bases remaining between them. CDR3 length: 14 residues. Germline V gene sequence: CDR1 SGHRS, CDR2 YFSETQ. The DNA for the CDR3 is TGCGCCAGCAGCTTGGAGGTCAGGGGACACGGCTACACCTTC. Protein: CASSLEVRGHGYTF.

The V call is TRBV19, the J call TRBJ1-5, with a weak D call TRBD1 (5 bases). Trimming shortened V by 3 bases and J by 3 bases, and 12 bases separated the two germline ends. The CDR3 totals 15 residues. The germline V gene encodes CDR1 LNHDA and CDR2 SQIVND (reference sequence). The CDR3 sequence: CASSIRRQINQPQHF. The CDR3 nucleotides read TGTGCCAGTAGTATCCGACGACAGATCAATCAGCCCCAGCATTTT.

This clone was observed many times. This rearrangement joins TRBV27 to TRBJ1-2, with D possibly being TRBD1 (5 bases). V was cut by 7 bases and J by 4 bases, with 16 bases left in between. The CDR3 is 14 residues long. CDR1 and CDR2 (germline): MNHEY, SMNVEV (reference sequence). The CDR3: CASKRQNQGYGYTF. The CDR3 DNA reads as TGTGCCAGCAAAAGACAGAACCAAGGCTATGGCTACACCTTC.

CDR3 sequence: CASSPKPLQDNQPQHF. The CDR3 coding sequence is TGTGCCAGCAGTCCGAAACCCCTACAGGACAATCAGCCCCAGCATTTT. This chain connects TRBV28 to TRBJ1-5; perhaps TRBD1 as D (5 bases). CDR1 is MDHEN, CDR2 SYDVKM, per germline. The V and J ends lost 5 bases and 3 bases respectively, with 17 bases between them. The CDR3 is 16 amino acids.

The rearrangement joins TRBV7-8 to TRBJ1-4; no clear D. Trimming took 2 bases from V and 7 from J, leaving 14 bases between them. The V gene's germline CDR1 is SGHVS and CDR2 FQNEAQ. CDR3 size: 15 residues. This CDR3 reads CASSLKYSRIEKLFF. As DNA, the CDR3 is TGTGCCAGCAGCTTAAAGTACTCAAGAATTGAAAAACTGTTTTTT.

J is TRBJ1-4 and V is TRBV2, with D perhaps matching TRBD1 (5 bases). Germline values: CDR1 SNHLY, CDR2 FYNNEI. Trimming stripped 1 base from V and 5 bases from J, with 8 bases between. The CDR3 runs to 14 residues. CDR3 region: CASSEGRTNEKLFF. The DNA of the CDR3 is TGTGCCAGCAGTGAAGGCAGGACAAATGAAAAACTGTTTTTT.

This rearrangement joins TRBV24-1 to TRBJ2-1; the match to TRBD1 covers 8 bases. The CDR3 is 16 residues long. Germline V gene sequence: CDR1 KGHDR, CDR2 SFDVKD. J lost 0 bases, V lost 3 bases, and 3 bases had no gene match. The CDR3 loop is CATSDQGAFSYNEQFF. For the CDR3, the DNA is TGTGCCACCAGTGATCAGGGGGCCTTCTCCTACAATGAGCAGTTCTTC.

The chain couples TRBV7-8 to TRBJ2-3; D might be TRBD1 (5 bases). CDR1 SGHVS and CDR2 FQNEAQ come from the germline V gene. Trimming stripped 1 base from V and 1 base from J, with 9 bases between. This CDR3 has 15 amino acids. The chain's CDR3 is CASSLDGAGTDTQYF. In DNA form, the CDR3 reads TGTGCCAGCAGCTTAGATGGGGCAGGCACAGATACGCAGTATTTT. Variable domain in full (rest from reference TRBV7-8 and TRBJ2-3): GAGVSQSPRYKVAKRGQDVALRCDPISGHVSLFWYQQALGQGPEFLTYFQNEAQLDKSGLPSDRFFAERPEGSVSTLKIQRTQQEDSAVYLCASSLDGAGTDTQYFGPGTRLTVL.

This clone was picked up one time. The V and J genes are TRBV5-6 and TRBJ1-5, with D hard to call. The CDR3 is made up of 14 amino acids. Between the trimmed V and J ends, which lost 2 bases and 5 bases, there was a span of 11 bases. Germline V gene sequence: CDR1 SGHDT, CDR2 YYEEEE. This CDR3 is CASSFGQVDQPQHF. For the CDR3, the DNA is TGTGCCAGCAGCTTTGGGCAGGTGGATCAGCCCCAGCATTTT.

The chain couples TRBV11-2 to TRBJ1-4, with 10 bases fitting TRBD1. This CDR3 is 15 amino acids long. Germline trimming cut 5 bases from V and 3 bases from J; bases unmatched to any gene: 3. Per the germline V gene, CDR1 is SGHAT and CDR2 is FQNNGV. The CDR3 DNA follows: TGTGCCAGCAGCGGACAGGGGGGATCTAATGAAAAACTGTTTTTT. Translation gives CASSGQGGSNEKLFF.

V gene TRBV18 combines with J gene TRBJ2-3; D unclear. Germline lookup yields CDR1 KGHSH and CDR2 LQKENI. The CDR3 contains 13 residues. Deletions cut 5 bases from V and 5 bases from J, with 11 bases between. CDR3 residues: CASSSTVVDTQYF. The CDR3 DNA is TGTGCCAGCTCATCAACCGTAGTAGATACGCAGTATTTT. The full variable domain, with the rest looked up from reference TRBV18 and TRBJ2-3, is NAGVMQNPRHLVRRRGQEARLRCSPMKGHSHVYWYRQLPEEGLKFMVYLQKENIIDESGMPKERFSAEFPKEGPSILRIQQVVRGDSAAYFCASSSTVVDTQYFGPGTRLTVL.

J is TRBJ1-2 and V is TRBV28, with a possible D match to TRBD1 (6 bases). V lost 6 bases and J lost 2, with 16 bases in between. The CDR3 is made up of 15 amino acids. From germline, CDR1 is MDHEN and CDR2 SYDVKM. DNA for the CDR3: TGTGCCAGCAGCCACCCGGAGGGGGGGAACTATGGCTACACCTTC. Its protein is CASSHPEGGNYGYTF.

The rearrangement uses TRBV6-5 and TRBJ1-2; D unresolved. V shed 0 bases and J shed 8 bases, with 16 bases lying between them. The CDR3 loop spans 15 amino acids. Germline V gives CDR1 MNHEY, CDR2 SVGAGI. CDR3 in amino acids: CASSYSTTSSGGYTF. The CDR3 DNA reads as TGTGCCAGCAGTTACTCGACCACTTCTTCGGGAGGCTACACCTTC.

This chain uses TRBV6-1 with TRBJ2-4; a weak D match, TRBD1 (6 bases). CDR3 length: 16 residues. Trimming took off 5 bases at V and 2 bases at J, with 16 bases between the two ends. Looked up from germline, CDR1 is MNHNS and CDR2 is SASEGT. The CDR3 nucleotides read TGTGCCAGCAGTAAAGTACAGGGAGCGACCAAAAACATTCAGTACTTC. Protein product: CASSKVQGATKNIQYF.

A note on this clone: An end of the junction differs from the germline gene, which may be a read error. The chain combines TRBV7-8 with TRBJ2-2; D might be TRBD2 (5 bases). Germline assignment: CDR1 SGHVS and CDR2 FQNEAQ. The CDR3 has 15 amino acids. Here the CDR3 DNA reads TGTGCCAGCAGCTTATGGGCCGGGAACGCCGGGGAGCTGTTTTTT. As protein: CASSLWAGNAGELFF. The whole variable domain, remainder taken from reference TRBV7-8 and TRBJ2-2, is GAGVSQSPRYKVAKRGQDVALRCDPISGHVSLFWYQQALGQGPEFLTYFQNEAQLDKSGLPSDRFFAERPEGSVSTLKIQRTQQEDSAVYLCASSLWAGNAGELFFGEGSRLTVL.

The chain uses TRBV5-1 and TRBJ2-2; TRBD2 aligns across 12 bases. The germline gives CDR1 SGHRS, CDR2 YFSETQ. Unmatched junction bases numbered 5, after V lost 4 bases and J lost 4 bases. The CDR3 runs to 16 residues. CDR3 in DNA: TGCGCCAGCAGCACCGGACTAGCGGGGCCCACCGGGGAGCTGTTTTTT. As protein: CASSTGLAGPTGELFF.

V usage is TRBV6-2 or TRBV6-3 and J usage is TRBJ1-6; D gene unclear. V was cut by 4 bases and J by 15 bases, with 19 bases left in between. This CDR3 is built from 14 residues. Germline assignment: CDR1 MNHEY and CDR2 SVGEGT. CDR3 in DNA: TGTGCCAGCAGTTCTATTCCACACCTTGCGGTCCTCCACTTT. Its translation: CASSSIPHLAVLHF.

This clone was detected only once. The CDR3 here is CASSLGTGMNTEAFF. For the CDR3, the DNA is TGTGCCAGCAGTTTAGGGACAGGGATGAACACTGAAGCTTTCTTT. This sequence joins TRBV28 and TRBJ1-1; 9 bases map to TRBD1. CDR1 and CDR2 (germline): MDHEN, SYDVKM. CDR3 length equals 15 residues. The J segment lost 0 bases and the V segment lost 2 bases, leaving 1 base of the junction unmatched.

This chain connects TRBV2 to TRBJ1-2; no reliable D call. This CDR3 comprises 12 residues. V lost 8 bases to trimming and J lost 8 bases, with 15 bases between them. The germline V gene has CDR1 SNHLY and CDR2 FYNNEI. The CDR3 DNA follows: TGTGCCAGCTCCCCCAAGCCCTTCGGCTACACCTTC. Its protein is CASSPKPFGYTF.

The CDR3 here is CASSPRTSGVTDTQYF. In DNA, the CDR3 is TGTGCCAGCAGTCCGCGGACTAGCGGGGTCACAGATACGCAGTATTTT. This chain connects TRBV28 to TRBJ2-3; 12 nucleotides match TRBD2. V trimming: 5 bases; J trimming: 2 bases; junction bases outside the gene matches: 5. The germline CDR1 and CDR2 sequences are MDHEN and SYDVKM. The CDR3 runs 16 residues. Full variable domain (missing parts from reference TRBV28 and TRBJ2-3): DVKVTQSSRYLVKRTGEKVFLECVQDMDHENMFWYRQDPGLGLRLIYFSYDVKMKEKGDIPEGYSVSREKKERFSLILESASTNQTSMYLCASSPRTSGVTDTQYFGPGTRLTVL.

This chain joins TRBV29-1 and TRBJ1-2, with D hard to call. The CDR3 extends over 12 amino acids. V shed 6 bases and J shed 7 bases, with 15 bases lying between them. Looked up from germline, CDR1 is SQVTM and CDR2 is ANQGSEA. For the CDR3, the DNA is TGCAGCGTGGCGGAGGGTTCCGGTGGCTACACCTTC. Translation: CSVAEGSGGYTF.

This clone appeared once. The rearrangement links TRBV20-1 to TRBJ2-2, with a tentative D call TRBD1 (5 bases). V dropped 3 bases and J dropped 4 bases, with 6 bases sitting between them. Germline V lookup: CDR1 DFQATT, CDR2 SNEGSKA (reference sequence). The CDR3 loop spans 12 amino acids. DNA of the CDR3: TGCAGTGCTAGTCAGGGCACCGGGGAGCTGTTTTTT. This sequence encodes CSASQGTGELFF.